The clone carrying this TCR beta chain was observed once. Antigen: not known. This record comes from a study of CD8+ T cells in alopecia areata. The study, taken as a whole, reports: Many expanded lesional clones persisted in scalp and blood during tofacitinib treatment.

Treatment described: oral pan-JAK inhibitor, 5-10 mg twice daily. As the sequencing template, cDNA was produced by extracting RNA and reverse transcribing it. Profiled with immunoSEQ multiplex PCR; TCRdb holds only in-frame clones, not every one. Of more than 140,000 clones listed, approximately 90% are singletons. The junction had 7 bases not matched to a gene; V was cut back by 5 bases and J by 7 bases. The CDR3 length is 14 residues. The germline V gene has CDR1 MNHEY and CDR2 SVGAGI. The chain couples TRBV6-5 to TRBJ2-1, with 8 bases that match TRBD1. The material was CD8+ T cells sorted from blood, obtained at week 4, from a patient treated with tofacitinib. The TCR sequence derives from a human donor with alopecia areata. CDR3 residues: CASSDPGQANEQFF. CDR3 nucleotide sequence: TGTGCCAGCAGTGACCCGGGACAGGCAAATGAGCAGTTCTTC.